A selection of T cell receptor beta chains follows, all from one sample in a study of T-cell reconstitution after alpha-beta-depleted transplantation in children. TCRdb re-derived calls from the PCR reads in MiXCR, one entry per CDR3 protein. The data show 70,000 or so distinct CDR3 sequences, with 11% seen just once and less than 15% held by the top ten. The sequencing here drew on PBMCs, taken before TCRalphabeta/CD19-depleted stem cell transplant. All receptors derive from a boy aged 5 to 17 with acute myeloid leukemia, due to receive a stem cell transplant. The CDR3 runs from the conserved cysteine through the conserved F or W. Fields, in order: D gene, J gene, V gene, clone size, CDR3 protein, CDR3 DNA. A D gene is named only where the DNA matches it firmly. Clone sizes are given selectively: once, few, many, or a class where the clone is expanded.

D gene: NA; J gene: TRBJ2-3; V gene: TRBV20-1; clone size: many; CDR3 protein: CSARSGTSEVTDTQYF; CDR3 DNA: TGCAGTGCTAGATCCGGGACTTCAGAAGTCACAGATACGCAGTATTTT
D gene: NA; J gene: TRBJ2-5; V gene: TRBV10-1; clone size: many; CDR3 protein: CASSVSGEETQYF; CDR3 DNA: TGCGCCAGCAGTGTTTCAGGAGAAGAGACCCAGTACTTC
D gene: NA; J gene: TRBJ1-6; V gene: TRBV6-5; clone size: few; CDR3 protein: CASSYLGSSIGSPLHF; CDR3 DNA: TGTGCCAGCAGTTACTTGGGTAGCTCTATAGGGTCACCCCTCCACTTT
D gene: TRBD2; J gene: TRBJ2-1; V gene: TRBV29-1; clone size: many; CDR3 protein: CSVAGRSYNEQFF; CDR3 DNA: TGCAGCGTAGCGGGACGCTCCTACAATGAGCAGTTCTTC
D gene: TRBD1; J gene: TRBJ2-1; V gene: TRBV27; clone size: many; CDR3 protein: CASSEEGAYEQFF; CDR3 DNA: TGTGCCAGCAGTGAAGAGGGGGCCTATGAGCAGTTCTTC
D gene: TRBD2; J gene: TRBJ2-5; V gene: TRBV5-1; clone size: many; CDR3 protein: CASFSGGAVETQYF; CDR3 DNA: TGCGCCAGCTTCTCCGGGGGGGCCGTAGAGACCCAGTACTTC
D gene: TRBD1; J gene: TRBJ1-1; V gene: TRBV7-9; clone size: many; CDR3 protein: CASSPRDRATEAFF; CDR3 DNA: TGTGCCAGCAGCCCGAGGGACAGGGCCACTGAAGCTTTCTTT
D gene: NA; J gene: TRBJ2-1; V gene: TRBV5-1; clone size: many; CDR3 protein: CASSLRLGDLNEQFF; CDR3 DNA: TGCGCCAGCAGCCTTAGGCTGGGGGATTTAAATGAGCAGTTCTTC
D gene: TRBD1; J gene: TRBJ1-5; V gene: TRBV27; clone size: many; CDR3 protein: CASSPRTGPYQPQHF; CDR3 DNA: TGTGCCAGCAGTCCTCGGACAGGGCCATATCAGCCCCAGCATTTT
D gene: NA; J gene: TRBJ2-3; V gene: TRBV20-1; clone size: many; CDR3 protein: CSARDPSPLSTDTQYF; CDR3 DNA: TGCAGTGCTAGAGATCCCAGCCCCCTAAGCACAGATACGCAGTATTTT
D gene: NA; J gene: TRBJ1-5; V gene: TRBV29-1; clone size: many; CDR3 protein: CSVASGTDNQPQHF; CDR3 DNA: TGCAGCGTTGCCTCCGGTACCGACAATCAGCCCCAGCATTTT
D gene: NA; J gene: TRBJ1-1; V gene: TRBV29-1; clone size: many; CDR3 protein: CSTLRSPGGSTEAFF; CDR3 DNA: TGCAGCACCCTCCGCTCGCCTGGGGGGAGCACTGAAGCTTTCTTT
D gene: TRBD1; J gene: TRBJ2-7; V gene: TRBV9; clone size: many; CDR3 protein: CASSASTGSDEQYF; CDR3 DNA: TGTGCCAGCAGCGCCTCGACAGGGTCGGACGAGCAGTACTTC
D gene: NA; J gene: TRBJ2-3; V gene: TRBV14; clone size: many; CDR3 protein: CASSSLFDVTQYF; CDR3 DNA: TGTGCCAGCAGCTCTCTATTTGACGTTACGCAGTATTTT
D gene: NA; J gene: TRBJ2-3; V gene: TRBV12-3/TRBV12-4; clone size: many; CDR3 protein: CASSSQVWSDTQYF; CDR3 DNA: TGTGCCAGCAGTTCTCAAGTATGGTCAGATACGCAGTATTTT
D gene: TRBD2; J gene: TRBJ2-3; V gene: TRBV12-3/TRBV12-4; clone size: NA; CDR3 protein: CTSSSPGQGGSPSTDTQYF; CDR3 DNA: TGTACCAGCAGTTCCCCAGGGCAGGGAGGGTCCCCTAGCACAGATACGCAGTATTTT
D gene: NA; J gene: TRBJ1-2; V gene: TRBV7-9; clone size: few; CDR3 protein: CASSLEGGPYTF; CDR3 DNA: TGTGCCAGCAGCTTAGAGGGAGGGCCGTACACCTTC
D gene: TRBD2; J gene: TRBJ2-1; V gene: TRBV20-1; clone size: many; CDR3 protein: CSARGLANSYNEQFF; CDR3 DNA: TGCAGTGCTAGGGGACTAGCGAACTCCTACAATGAGCAGTTCTTC
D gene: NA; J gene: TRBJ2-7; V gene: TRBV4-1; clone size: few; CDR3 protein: CASSLRGRTYEQYF; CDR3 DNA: TGCGCCAGCAGCCTGAGAGGCCGCACCTACGAGCAGTACTTC
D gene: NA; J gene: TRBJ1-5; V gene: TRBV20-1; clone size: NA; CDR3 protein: CSARRIVFGNQPQHF; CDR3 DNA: TGCAGTGCTAGAAGGATCGTATTCGGCAATCAGCCCCAGCATTTT
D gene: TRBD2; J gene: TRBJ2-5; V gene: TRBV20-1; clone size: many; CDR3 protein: CSAWGALAGNQETQYF; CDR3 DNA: TGCAGTGCTTGGGGGGCCCTAGCGGGGAACCAAGAGACCCAGTACTTC
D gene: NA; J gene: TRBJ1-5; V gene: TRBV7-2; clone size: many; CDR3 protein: CASSPWGSGADLYSNQPQHF; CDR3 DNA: TGTGCCAGCAGCCCATGGGGTAGTGGCGCGGACCTCTATAGCAATCAGCCCCAGCATTTT
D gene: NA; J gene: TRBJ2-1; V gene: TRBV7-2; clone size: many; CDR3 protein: CASSLGMAKNNEQFF; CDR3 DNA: TGTGCCAGCAGCTTAGGAATGGCTAAAAACAATGAGCAGTTCTTC
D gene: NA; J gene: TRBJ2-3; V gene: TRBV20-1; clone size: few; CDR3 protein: CSAPPGAVSTDTQYF; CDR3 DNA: TGCAGTGCCCCACCGGGAGCGGTGAGCACAGATACGCAGTATTTT